This T cell receptor (beta chain) stems from a study of blood T cell repertoires in COVID-19. The germline V gene encodes CDR1 LNHDA and CDR2 SQIVND (reference sequence). The CDR3 is 14 amino acids. V was cut by 1 base and J by 1 base, with 7 bases left in between. Sequencing was performed with immunoSEQ multiplex PCR; in TCRdb, only in-frame clones are kept and a portion is missing. The sample includes almost 200,000 clones, 85% to 90% seen only once; the top ten take 0.7% to 0.8%. Comments on this clone: The same CDR3 also results from other DNA sequences found in this sample.

The receptor was derived from a woman in her sixties or seventies with acute or convalescent COVID-19. The material sequenced was peripheral blood. The rearrangement joins TRBV19 to TRBJ1-1; maybe TRBD1 (6 bases). CDR3 nucleotides: TGTGCCAGTAGTATAGCAGGGGAGAACACTGAAGCTTTCTTT. It is translated as CASSIAGENTEAFF.